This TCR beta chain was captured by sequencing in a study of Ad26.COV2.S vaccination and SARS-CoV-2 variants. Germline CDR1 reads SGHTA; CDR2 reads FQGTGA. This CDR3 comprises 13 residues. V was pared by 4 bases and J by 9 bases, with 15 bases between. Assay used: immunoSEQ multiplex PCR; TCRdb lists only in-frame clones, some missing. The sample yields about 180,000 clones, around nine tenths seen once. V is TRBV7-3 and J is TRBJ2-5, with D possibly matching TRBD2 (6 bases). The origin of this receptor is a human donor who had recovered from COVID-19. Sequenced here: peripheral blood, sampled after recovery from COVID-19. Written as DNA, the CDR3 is TGTGCCAGCAGCTCCACGCCGGGGGAGGCCCAGTACTTC. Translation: CASSSTPGEAQYF.